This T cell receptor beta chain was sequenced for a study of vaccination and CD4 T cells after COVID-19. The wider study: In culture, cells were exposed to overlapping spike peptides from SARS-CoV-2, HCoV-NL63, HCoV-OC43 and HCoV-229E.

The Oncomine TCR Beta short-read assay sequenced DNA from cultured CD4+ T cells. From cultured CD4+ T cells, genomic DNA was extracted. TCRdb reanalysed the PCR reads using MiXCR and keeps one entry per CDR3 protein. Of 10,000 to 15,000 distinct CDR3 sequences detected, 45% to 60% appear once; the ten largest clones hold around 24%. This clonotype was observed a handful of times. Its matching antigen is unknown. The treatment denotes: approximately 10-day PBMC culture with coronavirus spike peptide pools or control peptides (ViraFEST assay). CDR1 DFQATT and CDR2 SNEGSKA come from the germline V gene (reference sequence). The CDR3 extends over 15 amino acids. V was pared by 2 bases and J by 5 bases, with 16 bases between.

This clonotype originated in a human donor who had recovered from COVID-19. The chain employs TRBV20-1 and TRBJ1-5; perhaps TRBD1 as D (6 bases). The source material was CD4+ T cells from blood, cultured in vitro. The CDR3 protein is CSARPAAGADQPQHF. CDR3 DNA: TGCAGTGCTAGACCCGCTGCGGGGGCGGATCAGCCCCAGCATTTT.